This TCR beta chain was profiled in a study of identical twins. Regarding the study as a whole: Beta clonotypes that were abundant in cord blood contained fewer insertions, a pattern absent from memory repertoires.

Germline trimming cut 5 bases from V and 6 bases from J; bases unmatched to any gene: 10. CDR3 length: 15 amino acids. As regards this clonotype: What it recognizes is unknown.

The cDNA had a unique molecular identifier and a template-switch universal primer site. TCRdb used MiXCR to reprocess the 5' RACE reads, holding one entry per CDR3 protein. The sample holds about 520,000 distinct CDR3 sequences; under 25% are singletons and the top ten take approximately 0.95%. These data also formed part of another study, on T cells expressing NK-cell markers. That publication notes: In more than 5 donors, dominant CD3+CD56+NKG2C+ clones formed roughly 1.0-7.5% of CD8+ cells.

The genes are TRBV12-3 or TRBV12-4 and TRBJ2-7, with TRBD1 matching 10 bases. The receptor's source is a woman aged 18-29 years in good health. Source material: CD4+ T cells sorted from blood. The CDR3 is CASSRGTGAAGEQYF. The DNA for the CDR3 is TGTGCCAGCAGTCGGGGGACAGGGGCCGCGGGCGAGCAGTACTTC.